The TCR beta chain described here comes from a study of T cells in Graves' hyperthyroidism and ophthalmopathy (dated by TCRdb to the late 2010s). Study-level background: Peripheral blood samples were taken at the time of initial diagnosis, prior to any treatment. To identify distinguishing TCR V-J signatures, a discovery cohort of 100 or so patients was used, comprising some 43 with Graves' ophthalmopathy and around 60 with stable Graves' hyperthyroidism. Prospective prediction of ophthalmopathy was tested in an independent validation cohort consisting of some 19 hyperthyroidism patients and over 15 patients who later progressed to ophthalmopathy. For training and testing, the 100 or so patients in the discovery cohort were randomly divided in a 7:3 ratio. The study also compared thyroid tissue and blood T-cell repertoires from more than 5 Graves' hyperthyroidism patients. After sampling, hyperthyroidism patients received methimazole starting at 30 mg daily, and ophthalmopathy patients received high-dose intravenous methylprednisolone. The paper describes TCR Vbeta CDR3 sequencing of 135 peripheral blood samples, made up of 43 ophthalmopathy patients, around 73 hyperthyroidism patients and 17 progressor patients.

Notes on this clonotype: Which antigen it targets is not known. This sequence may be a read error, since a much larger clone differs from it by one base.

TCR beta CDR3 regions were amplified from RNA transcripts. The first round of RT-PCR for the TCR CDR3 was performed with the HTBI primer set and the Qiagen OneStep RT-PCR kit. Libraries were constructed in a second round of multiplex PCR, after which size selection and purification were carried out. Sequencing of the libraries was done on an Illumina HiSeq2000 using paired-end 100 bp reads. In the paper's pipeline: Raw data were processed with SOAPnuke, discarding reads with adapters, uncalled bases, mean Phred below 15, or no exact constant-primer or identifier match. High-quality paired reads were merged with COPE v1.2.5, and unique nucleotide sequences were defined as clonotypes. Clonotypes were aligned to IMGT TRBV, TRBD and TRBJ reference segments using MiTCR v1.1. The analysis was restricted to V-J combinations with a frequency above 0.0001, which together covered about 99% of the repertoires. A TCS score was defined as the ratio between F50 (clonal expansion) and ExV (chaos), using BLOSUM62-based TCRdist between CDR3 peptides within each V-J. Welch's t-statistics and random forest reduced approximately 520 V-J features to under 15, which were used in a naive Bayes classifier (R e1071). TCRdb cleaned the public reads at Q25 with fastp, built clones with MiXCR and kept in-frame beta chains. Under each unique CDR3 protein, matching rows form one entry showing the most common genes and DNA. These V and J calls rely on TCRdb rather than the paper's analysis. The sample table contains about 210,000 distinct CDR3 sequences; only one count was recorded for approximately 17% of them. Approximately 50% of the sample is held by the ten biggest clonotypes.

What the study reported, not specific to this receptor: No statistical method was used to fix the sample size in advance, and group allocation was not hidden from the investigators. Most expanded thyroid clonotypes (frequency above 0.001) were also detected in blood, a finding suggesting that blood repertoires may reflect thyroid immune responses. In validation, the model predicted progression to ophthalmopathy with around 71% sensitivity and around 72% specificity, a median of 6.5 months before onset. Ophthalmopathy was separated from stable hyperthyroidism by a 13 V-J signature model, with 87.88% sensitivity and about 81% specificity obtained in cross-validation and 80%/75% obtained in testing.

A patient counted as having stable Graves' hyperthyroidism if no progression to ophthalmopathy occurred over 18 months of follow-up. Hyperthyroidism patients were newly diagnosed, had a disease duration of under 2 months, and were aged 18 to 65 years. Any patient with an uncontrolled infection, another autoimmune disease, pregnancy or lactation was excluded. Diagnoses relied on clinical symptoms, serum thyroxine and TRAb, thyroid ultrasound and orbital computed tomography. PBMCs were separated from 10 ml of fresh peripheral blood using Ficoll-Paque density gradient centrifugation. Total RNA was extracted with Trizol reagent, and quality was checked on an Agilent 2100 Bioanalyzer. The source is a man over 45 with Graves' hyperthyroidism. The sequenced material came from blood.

The CDR3 reads CASSKREGSHEQYF. The nucleotide sequence is TGTGCCAGCAGCAAGCGGGAGGGATCCCACGAGCAGTACTTC. Recombination linked TRBV13 to TRBJ2-7, with 10 bases aligning to TRBD2. According to the germline V gene (reference sequence), CDR1 reads PRHDT and CDR2 reads FYEKMQ. V lost 5 bases and J lost 5 bases, and the count of bases not matched to a germline gene is 6. From the cysteine up to the phenylalanine, the CDR3 has a length of 14 residues. The kept DNA is CDR3 alone, 42 bases in frame from the first base.